Below are 11 T cell receptor beta chains sequenced from a single sample in a study of T cell responses to AZD1222 COVID-19 vaccine (dated by TCRdb to the early 2020s). The time point label of this sample denotes: about 28 days (+/-7) after the second vaccine dose. Libraries came from the immunoSEQ multiplex PCR assay. TCRdb took this table from immuneACCESS and kept in-frame rearrangements with V and J called. Such tables lack part of the clones; where checked against another copy, unresolved V genes explain under half of the gap, and the rest is unexplained. The sample includes some 180,000 clones, with 90% to 95% observed a single time. Around 1.6% of the sample is taken by the ten largest. The source was peripheral blood, collected 28 days after the second AZD1222 dose. These receptors all come from an adult who received the AZD1222 COVID-19 vaccine.

The V gene is TRBV19, the J gene TRBJ2-3, with TRBD2 identical over 9 bases. The CDR3 totals 14 residues. Losses at the gene ends were 5 bases for V and 5 bases for J; bases not matched to a gene: 5. Per the germline V gene, CDR1 is LNHDA and CDR2 is SQIVND (reference sequence). CDR3: CASSSQTSGDTQYF. The CDR3 DNA reads TGTGCCAGTAGTTCGCAGACTAGCGGAGATACGCAGTATTTT.

This clone was counted a few times. This sequence joins TRBV15 and TRBJ1-1, with a weak D call TRBD1 (5 bases). CDR3 size: 13 residues. CDR1 is LNHNV and CDR2 is YYDKDF in the germline V gene (reference sequence). Trimming removed 5 bases at V and 1 base at J, with 8 bases between. CDR3: CATSLGGNTEAFF. CDR3 coding DNA: TGTGCCACCAGCCTGGGGGGGAACACTGAAGCTTTCTTT.

The rearrangement joins TRBV7-2 to TRBJ1-5; D remains ambiguous. The V gene lost 1 base and the J gene lost 3 bases, with 7 bases spanning the gap. The germline CDR1 and CDR2 sequences are SGHTA and FQGNSA. The length of the CDR3 is 14 residues. CDR3 coding DNA: TGTGCCAGCAGCTTAGAACAGCTCAATCAGCCCCAGCATTTT. Amino acid sequence: CASSLEQLNQPQHF.

The rearrangement uses TRBV19 and TRBJ1-2, with D maybe TRBD1 (6 bases). CDR3 length: 15 residues. CDR1 and CDR2 (germline): LNHDA, SQIVND (reference sequence). The V gene lost 11 bases and the J gene lost 4 bases, with 23 bases spanning the gap. This CDR3 reads CACRQAGGLSYGYTF. The CDR3 DNA reads TGTGCCTGTCGACAGGCGGGGGGTTTGAGCTATGGCTACACCTTC.

This chain connects TRBV7-2 to TRBJ1-2; D might be TRBD1 (5 bases). Trimming cost V 5 bases and J 4 bases, with 23 bases left between them. This CDR3 comprises 17 residues. The germline V gene has CDR1 SGHTA and CDR2 FQGNSA. For the CDR3, the DNA is TGTGCCAGCAGCCCGCGTGTTGTTGGAGGGACTCCCTATGGCTACACCTTC. Encoded protein: CASSPRVVGGTPYGYTF.

The rearrangement uses TRBV7-9 and TRBJ1-1; no clear D. The CDR3 consists of 15 residues. Germline V gene sequence: CDR1 SEHNR, CDR2 FQNEAQ (reference sequence). V was shortened by 5 bases and J by 2 bases, with 15 bases between the two germline ends. CDR3 DNA: TGTGCCAGCAGCCCCGAGGGTCTCCCTAACACTGAAGCTTTCTTT. It codes for CASSPEGLPNTEAFF.

In this sample, this clone turned up a few times. The same CDR3 arises from other DNA sequences in this sample as well. The chain combines TRBV4-3 with TRBJ2-6; a possible D gene is TRBD2 (6 bases). V lost 2 bases and J lost 0, with 8 bases in between. The CDR3 has 16 amino acids. Germline V CDR1 and CDR2: LGHNA, YSLEER. As DNA, the CDR3 is TGCGCCAGCAGCCAATCGGAGGGCTCTGGGGCCAACGTCCTGACTTTC. Translated, it gives CASSQSEGSGANVLTF.

The rearrangement links TRBV7-2 to TRBJ2-7, with D perhaps TRBD2 (6 bases). Germline V gene lookup returns CDR1 SGHTA and CDR2 FQGNSA. CDR3 size: 15 residues. V was pared by 2 bases and J by 2 bases, with 13 bases between. The CDR3 DNA follows: TGTGCCAGCAGCTTATCGGGCGGGGCTCCCTACGAGCAGTACTTC. Protein product: CASSLSGGAPYEQYF.

The V call is TRBV24-1, the J call TRBJ1-5; D not certain. The ends were cut back, 1 base at V and 6 bases at J, with 9 bases in the middle. The germline V gene encodes CDR1 KGHDR and CDR2 SFDVKD. The CDR3 length is 14 residues. CDR3 amino acids: CATSDLTVSQPQHF. CDR3 nucleotide sequence: TGTGCCACCAGTGATTTAACGGTGTCTCAGCCCCAGCATTTT.

The V call is TRBV6-2 or TRBV6-3, the J call TRBJ2-4; D remains ambiguous. The germline V gene encodes CDR1 MNHEY and CDR2 SVGEGT. The CDR3 loop spans 12 amino acids. V was shortened by 2 bases and J by 6 bases, with 5 bases between the two germline ends. The CDR3 bases are TGTGCCAGCAGTTACGCAGGAAACATTCAGTACTTC. Its translation: CASSYAGNIQYF.

This clone was found many times. This chain uses TRBV2 with TRBJ1-1, with D unresolved. Germline CDR1 is SNHLY and CDR2 is FYNNEI. V lost 0 bases and J lost 7, with 9 bases in between. The CDR3 contains 13 residues. This CDR3 reads CASSEAEDDEAFF. The CDR3 coding sequence is TGTGCCAGCAGTGAAGCGGAGGATGATGAAGCTTTCTTT.